These T cell receptor beta chains were read from a single sample in a study of regulatory T cells in long-lasting Graves disease. TCRdb re-analysed the multiplex PCR reads in MiXCR, keeping a single row per CDR3 protein. Of about 520,000 distinct CDR3 sequences in the sample, about 11% are singletons; the top ten hold more than 8%. The sample was also linked to a second study, of T cells in Graves' hyperthyroidism and ophthalmopathy.

Source: peripheral blood mononuclear cells (PBMCs), taken at new diagnosis, from a patient treated with antithyroid drugs. Every receptor here comes from a woman aged 25 to 39 with Graves disease. Both conserved end residues are part of each CDR3. The D gene is left open where the match is weak. The listing skips clone size in some rows; elsewhere it reads once, few, many or a size class.

clone_size d_call j_call v_call cdr3_aa cdr3_nt
many TRBD1 TRBJ2-5 TRBV14 CASSLTDRDRYQETQYF TGTGCCAGCAGCCTAACGGACAGGGACAGATATCAAGAGACCCAGTACTTC
many NA TRBJ1-4 TRBV2 CASSELQGGEKLFF TGTGCCAGCAGTGAACTACAGGGAGGGGAAAAACTGTTTTTT
many NA TRBJ2-7 TRBV19 CASSFSGHTSYEQYF TGTGCCAGTAGTTTCTCGGGACATACATCCTACGAGCAGTACTTC
NA NA TRBJ2-1 TRBV30 CAWRGARGAYNEQFF TGTGCCTGGAGGGGCGCCCGGGGTGCCTACAATGAGCAGTTCTTC
NA TRBD2 TRBJ2-3 TRBV12-3/TRBV12-4 CASSLGYAGGVDTQYF TGTGCCAGCAGCTTAGGATACGCGGGAGGGGTAGATACGCAGTATTTT
few TRBD2 TRBJ2-7 TRBV20-1 CSAPKGGRAEEQYF TGCAGTGCCCCTAAGGGCGGGAGGGCGGAGGAGCAGTACTTC
few TRBD2 TRBJ2-1 TRBV7-3 CASSLRGGSLAGDYNEQFF TGTGCCAGCAGCCTCCGTGGTGGTTCCTTAGCGGGAGATTACAATGAGCAGTTCTTC
NA NA TRBJ2-7 TRBV7-2 CASSLSRGNVYEQYF TGTGCCAGCAGCTTATCTCGGGGGAACGTGTACGAGCAGTACTTC
NA TRBD1 TRBJ2-5 TRBV11-2 CASSYLQGAGETQYF TGTGCCAGCAGCTACTTACAGGGGGCGGGGGAGACCCAGTACTTC
NA NA TRBJ2-5 TRBV5-6 CASNVGVGETQYF TGTGCCAGCAACGTGGGAGTGGGGGAGACCCAGTACTTC
many NA TRBJ2-3 TRBV11-2 CASSLWEGAITDTQYF TGTGCCAGCAGCTTATGGGAGGGGGCGATCACAGATACGCAGTATTTT
NA NA TRBJ1-2 TRBV18 CASSPRDYHGYTF TGTGCCAGCTCACCCCGGGACTACCATGGCTACACCTTC
NA NA TRBJ2-7 TRBV7-9 CDSSLSGYEQYF TGTGACAGCAGCTTATCCGGCTACGAGCAGTACTTC
NA TRBD1 TRBJ2-5 TRBV4-1 CASSQDVRTGRRTQYF TGCGCCAGCAGCCAAGACGTTCGGACAGGTAGAAGGACCCAGTACTTC
NA NA TRBJ2-7 TRBV24-1 CATRGLGDYEQYF TGTGCCACCAGGGGCCTAGGGGACTACGAGCAGTACTTC
NA TRBD2 TRBJ2-5 TRBV3-1 CASSQVFAGGPIETQYF TGTGCCAGCAGCCAAGTGTTTGCGGGAGGGCCGATCGAGACCCAGTACTTC
many NA TRBJ2-1 TRBV11-2 CASSLVRDNEQFF TGTGCCAGCAGCTTAGTCCGTGACAATGAGCAGTTCTTC
many NA TRBJ1-4 TRBV4-1 CASSPTGGRGEKLFF TGCGCCAGCAGCCCCACGGGGGGGAGGGGCGAAAAACTGTTTTTT
once TRBD1 TRBJ2-2 TRBV9 CASSVEGQGRTGELFF TGTGCCAGCAGCGTAGAGGGACAGGGTAGAACCGGGGAGCTGTTTTTT
many TRBD2 TRBJ2-7 TRBV20-1 CSARDWSSGGYEQYF TGCAGTGCTAGAGATTGGTCTAGCGGTGGCTACGAGCAGTACTTC
few NA TRBJ1-1 TRBV20-1 CSAREGSTNTEAFF TGCAGTGCTAGGGAGGGGAGTACGAACACTGAAGCTTTCTTT